The next 3 T cell receptor beta chains were all read from a single sample in a study of blood T cell repertoires in COVID-19. Sequencing used immunoSEQ multiplex PCR; TCRdb keeps in-frame clones, though not all of them. The repertoire holds 250,000 or so clones, more than 80% seen once, with approximately 1.8% in the top ten. What was sequenced was PBMCs or T cells enriched from blood (not recorded which). Receptor source: a man between 60 and 75 years old who had recovered from COVID-19.

This clone was observed once. The chain is built from TRBV19 and TRBJ1-1; TRBD1 matches 9 bases. Losses at the gene ends were 4 bases for V and 4 bases for J; bases not matched to a gene: 13. The CDR3 length is 17 residues. Germline-derived CDR1 and CDR2 are LNHDA and SQIVND (reference sequence). The CDR3 here is CASSTPLRTGEVTEAFF. CDR3 in DNA: TGTGCCAGTAGTACCCCCCTCCGGACAGGGGAGGTCACTGAAGCTTTCTTT. The full variable domain, rest sourced from reference TRBV19 and TRBJ1-1, is DGGITQSPKYLFRKEGQNVTLSCEQNLNHDAMYWYRQDPGQGLRLIYYSQIVNDFQKGDIAEGYSVSREKKESFPLTVTSAQKNPTAFYLCASSTPLRTGEVTEAFFGQGTRLTVV.

The rearrangement uses TRBV7-2 and TRBJ1-1, with D uncertain. V was pared by 1 base and J by 1 base, with 7 bases between. The CDR3 has 14 residues. Germline V gene lookup returns CDR1 SGHTA and CDR2 FQGNSA. The CDR3 protein is CASSLGPGNTEAFF. As DNA, the CDR3 is TGTGCCAGCAGCTTAGGTCCAGGGAACACTGAAGCTTTCTTT.

This clone was detected only a few times. Different DNA sequences within this sample yield the same CDR3. The chain employs TRBV6-5 and TRBJ1-2; TRBD1 is a possible D gene (6 bases). Germline assignment: CDR1 MNHEY and CDR2 SVGAGI. The CDR3 is made up of 13 amino acids. Trimming removed 6 bases at V and 8 bases at J, with 16 bases between. CDR3 residues: CASSPRGGRGYTF. CDR3 bases: TGTGCCAGCAGCCCGCGAGGGGGTCGGGGCTACACCTTC.